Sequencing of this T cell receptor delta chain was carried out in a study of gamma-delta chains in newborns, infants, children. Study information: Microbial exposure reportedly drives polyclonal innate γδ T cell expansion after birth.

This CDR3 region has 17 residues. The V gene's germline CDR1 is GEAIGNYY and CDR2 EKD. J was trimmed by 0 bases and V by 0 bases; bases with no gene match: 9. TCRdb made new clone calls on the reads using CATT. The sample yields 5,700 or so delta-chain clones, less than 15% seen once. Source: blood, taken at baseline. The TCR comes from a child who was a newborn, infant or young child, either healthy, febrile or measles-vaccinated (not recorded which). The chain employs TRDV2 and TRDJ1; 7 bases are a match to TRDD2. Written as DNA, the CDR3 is TGTGCCTGTGACACCCTTCCTAGCGAGGGGTACACCGATAAACTCATCTTT. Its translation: CACDTLPSEGYTDKLIF.